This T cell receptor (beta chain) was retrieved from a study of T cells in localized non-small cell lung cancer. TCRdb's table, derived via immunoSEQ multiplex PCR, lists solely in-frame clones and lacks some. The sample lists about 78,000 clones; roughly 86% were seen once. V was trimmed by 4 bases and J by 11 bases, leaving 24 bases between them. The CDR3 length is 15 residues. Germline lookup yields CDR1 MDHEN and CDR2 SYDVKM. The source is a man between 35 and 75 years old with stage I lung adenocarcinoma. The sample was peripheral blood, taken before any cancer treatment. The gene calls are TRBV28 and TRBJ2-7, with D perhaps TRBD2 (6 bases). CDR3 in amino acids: CASSSLGSQRTGEYF. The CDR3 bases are TGTGCCAGCAGTTCCCTAGGTTCCCAGCGGACGGGGGAGTACTTC.